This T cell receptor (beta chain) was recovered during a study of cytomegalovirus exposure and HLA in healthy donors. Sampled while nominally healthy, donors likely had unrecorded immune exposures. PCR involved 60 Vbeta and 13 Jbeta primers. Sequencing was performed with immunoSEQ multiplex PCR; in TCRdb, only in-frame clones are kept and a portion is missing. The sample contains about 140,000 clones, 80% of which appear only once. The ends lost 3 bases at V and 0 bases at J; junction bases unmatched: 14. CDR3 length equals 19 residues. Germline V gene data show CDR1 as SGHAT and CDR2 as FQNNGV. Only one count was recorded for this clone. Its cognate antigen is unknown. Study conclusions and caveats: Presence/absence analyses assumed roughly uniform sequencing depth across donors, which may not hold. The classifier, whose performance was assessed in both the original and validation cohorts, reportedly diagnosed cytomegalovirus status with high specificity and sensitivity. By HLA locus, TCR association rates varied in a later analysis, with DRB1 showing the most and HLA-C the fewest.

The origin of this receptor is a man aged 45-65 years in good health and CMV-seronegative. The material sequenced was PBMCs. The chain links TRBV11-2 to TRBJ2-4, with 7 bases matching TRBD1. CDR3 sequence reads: CASSFPSGGETLAKNIQYF. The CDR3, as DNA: TGTGCCAGCAGCTTCCCGTCAGGGGGTGAGACTCTAGCCAAAAACATTCAGTACTTC.